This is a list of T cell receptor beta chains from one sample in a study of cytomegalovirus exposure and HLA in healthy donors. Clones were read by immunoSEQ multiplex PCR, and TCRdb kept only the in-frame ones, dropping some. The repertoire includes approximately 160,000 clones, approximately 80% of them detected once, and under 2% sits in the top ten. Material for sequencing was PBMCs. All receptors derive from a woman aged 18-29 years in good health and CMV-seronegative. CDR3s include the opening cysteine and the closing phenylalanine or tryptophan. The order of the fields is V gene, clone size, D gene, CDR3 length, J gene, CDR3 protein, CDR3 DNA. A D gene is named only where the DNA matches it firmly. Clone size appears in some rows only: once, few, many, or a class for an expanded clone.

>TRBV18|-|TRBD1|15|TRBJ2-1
CASSQTGVGYNEQFF
TGTGCCAGCTCGCAAACAGGGGTCGGGTACAATGAGCAGTTCTTC
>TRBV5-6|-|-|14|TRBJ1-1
CASSLARGFTEAFF
TGTGCCAGCAGCTTGGCCCGGGGATTCACTGAAGCTTTCTTT
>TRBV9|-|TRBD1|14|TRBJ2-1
CASSEDRKYNEQFF
TGTGCCAGCAGCGAGGACAGGAAGTACAATGAGCAGTTCTTC
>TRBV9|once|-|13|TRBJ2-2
CASSAEWERELFF
TGTGCCAGCAGCGCCGAATGGGAGCGGGAGCTGTTTTTT
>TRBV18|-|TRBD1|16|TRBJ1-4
CASSPIGGGGNEKLFF
TGTGCCAGCTCACCAATAGGGGGCGGAGGCAATGAAAAACTGTTTTTT
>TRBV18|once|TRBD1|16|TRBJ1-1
CASSFRQGGRNTEAFF
TGTGCCAGCTCATTTCGACAGGGGGGAAGGAACACTGAAGCTTTCTTT
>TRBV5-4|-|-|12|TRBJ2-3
CASSLASDTQYF
TGTGCCAGCAGCTTGGCGTCAGATACGCAGTATTTT
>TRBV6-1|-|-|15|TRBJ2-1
CASSEETQGYNEQFF
TGTGCCAGCAGTGAGGAAACACAGGGCTACAATGAGCAGTTCTTC
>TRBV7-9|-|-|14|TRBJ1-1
CASSPKGVNTEAFF
TGTGCCAGCAGCCCAAAAGGGGTGAACACTGAAGCTTTCTTT
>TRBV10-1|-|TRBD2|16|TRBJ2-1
CASSRGLAGVRDEQFF
TGCGCCAGCAGTCGGGGACTAGCGGGAGTTCGCGATGAGCAGTTCTTC
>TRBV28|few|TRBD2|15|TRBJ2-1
CASNVAGRTYNEQFF
TGTGCCAGCAACGTAGCGGGGCGGACTTACAATGAGCAGTTCTTC
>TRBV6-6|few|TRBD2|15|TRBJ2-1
CASSDRTSGSLEQFF
TGTGCCAGCAGTGACAGGACTAGCGGGAGCCTTGAGCAGTTCTTC
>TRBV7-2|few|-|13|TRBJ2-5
CASSPDRQETQYF
TGTGCCAGCAGCCCCGACAGACAAGAGACCCAGTACTTC
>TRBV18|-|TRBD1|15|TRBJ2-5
CASSPDRVYEETQYF
TGTGCCAGCTCACCCGACAGGGTATATGAAGAGACCCAGTACTTC
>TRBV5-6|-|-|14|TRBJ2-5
CASSVGRGRWTQYF
TGTGCCAGCAGCGTGGGCAGGGGCCGATGGACCCAGTACTTC
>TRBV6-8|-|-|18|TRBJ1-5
CASSPPGGDFQAGQPQHF
TGTGCCAGCAGTCCCCCAGGCGGGGATTTTCAGGCGGGTCAGCCCCAGCATTTT
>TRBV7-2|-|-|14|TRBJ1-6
CASSLVLIRSPLHF
TGTGCCAGCAGCTTAGTGTTGATCCGGTCACCCCTCCACTTT
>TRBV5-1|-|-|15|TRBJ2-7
CASSLVAGWNYEQYF
TGCGCCAGCAGCTTGGTGGCAGGGTGGAACTACGAGCAGTACTTC
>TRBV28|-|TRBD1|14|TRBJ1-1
CASSSRTGNSEAFF
TGTGCCAGCAGTTCCAGGACAGGGAACTCTGAAGCTTTCTTT
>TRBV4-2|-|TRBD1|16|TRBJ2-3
CASSQESAGGADTQYF
TGTGCCAGCAGCCAAGAGTCGGCAGGGGGTGCCGATACGCAGTATTTT
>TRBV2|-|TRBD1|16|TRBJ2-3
CASSETGTGGQNTQYF
TGTGCCAGCAGTGAGACCGGGACAGGGGGGCAAAATACGCAGTATTTT
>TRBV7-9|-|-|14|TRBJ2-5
CASSSDGRRETQYF
TGTGCCAGCAGCTCAGACGGTCGGAGGGAGACCCAGTACTTC
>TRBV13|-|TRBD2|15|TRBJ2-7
CASSSRLAGTGGQYF
TGTGCCAGCAGCTCCCGACTAGCGGGGACGGGAGGGCAGTACTTC
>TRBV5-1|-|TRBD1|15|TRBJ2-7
CASSLAGTGPYEQYF
TGCGCCAGCAGCTTGGCCGGGACAGGCCCCTACGAGCAGTACTTC
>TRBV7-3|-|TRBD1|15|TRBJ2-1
CASSPGTGGYNEQFF
TGTGCCAGCAGCCCCGGGACAGGGGGCTACAATGAGCAGTTCTTC
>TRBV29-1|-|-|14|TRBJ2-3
CSVTGGEITDTQYF
TGCAGCGTTACTGGGGGCGAGATCACAGATACGCAGTATTTT
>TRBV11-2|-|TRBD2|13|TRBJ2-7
CASSPGLANEQYF
TGTGCCAGCAGCCCAGGACTAGCGAATGAGCAGTACTTC
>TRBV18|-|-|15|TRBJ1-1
CASSPRRSGWAEAFF
TGTGCCAGCTCACCTCGAAGGAGCGGTTGGGCTGAAGCTTTCTTT
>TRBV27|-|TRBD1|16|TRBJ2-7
CASSLYEGTGGYEQYF
TGTGCCAGCAGTTTGTATGAGGGGACAGGGGGCTACGAGCAGTACTTC
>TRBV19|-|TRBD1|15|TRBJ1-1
CASSRKPGQSTEAFF
TGTGCCAGTAGTAGGAAACCGGGACAGTCCACTGAAGCTTTCTTT